This T cell receptor (beta chain) is from a study of CD4 T cells in relation to SARS-CoV-2 and coronaviruses. In the study overall: After nine to eleven days of antigen culture, PBMC TCR beta CDR3s were sequenced. Notes on the study in general: Roughly 65% of donors had memory CD4+ clonotypes crossrecognizing SARS-CoV-2 and common cold coronavirus spike.

V was clipped by 5 bases and J by 2 bases, with 17 bases between them. The germline gives CDR1 LNHDA, CDR2 SQIVND (reference sequence). The CDR3 covers 16 residues. Some clones are missing from TCRdb's copy, which holds only in-frame ones; the method was immunoSEQ multiplex PCR. The sample has 15,000 to 20,000 clones, around 80% seen once. This clone appeared once. Its antigen is undetermined. The unexposed donors gave CD4+ T cells in 2011-2018, prior to COVID-19. After ten to eleven days of culture, CD4+ T cells were isolated. The sequence was collected from a human donor in good health. Sample: CD4+ T cells from PBMCs, cultured in vitro. The chain recombines TRBV19 with TRBJ2-3; D gene unclear. CDR3: CASSPVVSRPTDTQYF. The CDR3 nucleotides read TGTGCCAGTAGTCCCGTAGTAAGTAGGCCCACAGATACGCAGTATTTT.